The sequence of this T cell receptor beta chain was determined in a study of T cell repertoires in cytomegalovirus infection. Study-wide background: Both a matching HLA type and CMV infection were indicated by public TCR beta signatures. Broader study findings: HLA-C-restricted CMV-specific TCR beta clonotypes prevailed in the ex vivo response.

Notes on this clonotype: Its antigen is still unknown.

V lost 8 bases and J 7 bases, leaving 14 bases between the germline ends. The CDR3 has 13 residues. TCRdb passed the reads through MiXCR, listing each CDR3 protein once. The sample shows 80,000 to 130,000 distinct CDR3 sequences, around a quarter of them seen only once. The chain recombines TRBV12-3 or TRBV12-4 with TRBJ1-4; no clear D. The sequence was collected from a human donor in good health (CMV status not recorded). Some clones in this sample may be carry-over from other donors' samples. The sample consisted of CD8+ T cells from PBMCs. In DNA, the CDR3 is TGTGCCAGCGGACGACGGGGTGGTGAAAAACTGTTTTTT. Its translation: CASGRRGGEKLFF.